The 15 T cell receptor beta chains given below trace back to one sample, sequenced in a study of blood T cell repertoires in COVID-19. TCRdb's table, derived via immunoSEQ multiplex PCR, lists solely in-frame clones and lacks some. The table records tens of thousands of clones, 80% to 90% of them present only once. Source material: peripheral blood. These receptors all come from a man aged 50 or older with acute or convalescent COVID-19.

The chain has TRBV19 and TRBJ2-7; the match to TRBD1 covers 8 bases. The V and J ends lost 6 bases and 1 base, in that order; junction bases with no gene match: 5. The CDR3 totals 14 residues. Germline loops: CDR1 LNHDA, CDR2 SQIVND (reference sequence). In nucleotides, the CDR3 is TGTGCCAGTAGAGACAGGGGTGATTCCTACGAGCAGTACTTC. Translated, it gives CASRDRGDSYEQYF.

This clone has only one observation. The chain has TRBV6-2 or TRBV6-3 and TRBJ2-3, with D perhaps TRBD1 (5 bases). Looked up from germline, CDR1 is MNHEY and CDR2 is SVGEGT. This CDR3 region has 14 residues. Between the trimmed V and J ends, which lost 5 bases and 4 bases, there was a span of 13 bases. CDR3 residues: CASSDSAAADTQYF. For the CDR3, the DNA is TGTGCCAGCAGTGACAGTGCGGCGGCAGATACGCAGTATTTT.

The chain recombines TRBV4-1 with TRBJ2-7; 13 bases align to TRBD2. The CDR3 is 15 residues long. V lost 4 bases to trimming and J lost 5 bases; unmatched junction nucleotides: 5. The germline V gene has CDR1 MGHRA and CDR2 YSYEKL. In DNA form, the CDR3 reads TGCGCCAGCAGCCCCACTAGCGGGGGGGCGGACGAGCAGTACTTC. It is translated as CASSPTSGGADEQYF.

The chain is built from TRBV7-7 and TRBJ2-5; 7 nucleotides align to TRBD1. The CDR3 runs 14 residues. The V segment lost 3 bases and the J segment 5 bases; nucleotides outside the gene matches: 6. From germline, CDR1 is SSHAT and CDR2 FNYEAQ (reference sequence). The CDR3 bases are TGTGCCAGCAGCTTCGGAACAGGGGACGAGACCCAGTACTTC. Its protein product is CASSFGTGDETQYF.

This chain joins TRBV9 and TRBJ2-5; D is perhaps TRBD1 (6 bases). The V gene's germline CDR1 is SGDLS and CDR2 YYNGEE. The CDR3 consists of 17 residues. The V gene lost 4 bases and the J gene lost 1 base, with 20 bases spanning the gap. The CDR3 protein is CASSPPLSQGLQETQYF. The CDR3 DNA follows: TGTGCCAGCAGCCCTCCCCTGTCCCAGGGGCTCCAAGAGACCCAGTACTTC.

V is TRBV5-6 and J is TRBJ2-7; no reliable D call. Germline CDR1 reads SGHDT; CDR2 reads YYEEEE. Trimming pared 4 bases from V and 3 bases from J, leaving 5 bases between. The CDR3 is 11 residues long. The CDR3 nucleotides are TGTGCCAGCAGCAATCACTACGAGCAGTACTTC. Its protein product is CASSNHYEQYF.

This chain connects TRBV10-3 to TRBJ2-1; a possible D gene is TRBD2 (6 bases). CDR1 and CDR2 (germline): ENHRY, SYGVKD. This CDR3 spans 16 amino acids. The V end lost 7 bases, the J end lost 1 base, and 17 bases lay between the germline ends. The CDR3 coding sequence is TGTGCCATCACCCAGGACTACCAGACTTCCTACAATGAGCAGTTCTTC. This sequence encodes CAITQDYQTSYNEQFF.

This chain joins TRBV5-4 and TRBJ1-4, with 9 bases matching TRBD1. Unmatched junction bases numbered 4, after V lost 3 bases and J lost 7 bases. The CDR3 is made up of 14 amino acids. The germline gives CDR1 SGHNT, CDR2 YYREEE (reference sequence). The CDR3 here is CASSYGTGTEKLFF. The CDR3 DNA sequence: TGTGCCAGCAGCTACGGGACAGGGACTGAAAAACTGTTTTTT.

CDR3 sequence (DNA): TGTGCCAGCAGAAGCGGGACAATGAACACCGGGGAGCTGTTTTTT. Protein sequence: CASRSGTMNTGELFF. J is TRBJ2-2 and V is TRBV6-5, with D possibly being TRBD2 (7 bases). The V end lost 6 bases, the J end lost 1 base, and 12 bases lay between the germline ends. From germline, CDR1 is MNHEY and CDR2 SVGAGI. The CDR3 extends over 15 amino acids.

The rearrangement uses TRBV5-4 and TRBJ2-7; maybe TRBD1 (6 bases). The CDR3 length is 15 residues. V lost 2 bases and J lost 1, with 13 bases in between. In germline, CDR1 is SGHNT, CDR2 YYREEE (reference sequence). CDR3 nucleotide sequence: TGTGCCAGCAGCTTTAGAGGGGGATCTTCCTACGAGCAGTACTTC. Encoded protein: CASSFRGGSSYEQYF.

The chain combines TRBV5-1 with TRBJ2-5; 10 positions match TRBD1. Trimming at V came to 1 base and at J to 5 bases, leaving 5 bases not matched to a gene. Germline V lookup: CDR1 SGHRS, CDR2 YFSETQ. This CDR3 contains 15 residues. CDR3 nucleotide sequence: TGCGCCAGCAGCTTGACCGGGACAGGGGACGAGACCCAGTACTTC. It codes for CASSLTGTGDETQYF.

The CDR3 DNA reads TGTGCCAGCAGTGAAGATTGGGGGGGCACAGATACGCAGTATTTT. Protein sequence: CASSEDWGGTDTQYF. This chain links TRBV6-1 with TRBJ2-3; D perhaps matches TRBD2 (6 bases). CDR1 is MNHNS and CDR2 is SASEGT in the germline V gene. V was cut by 1 base and J by 1 base, with 9 bases left in between. This CDR3 has 15 residues.

The V and J genes are TRBV3-1 (or the pseudogene TRBV3-2) and TRBJ2-1; the match to TRBD2 covers 9 bases. Germline lookup yields CDR1 LGHDT and CDR2 YNNKEL (reference sequence). Trimming cost V 5 bases and J 6 bases; bases outside gene matches: 11. CDR3 length equals 16 residues. This CDR3 is CASSSGTSPGVNEQFF. CDR3 DNA: TGTGCCAGCAGCTCCGGGACTAGCCCGGGAGTCAATGAGCAGTTCTTC.

The chain couples TRBV27 to TRBJ1-5; tentatively, D is TRBD1 (5 bases). V lost 6 bases and J lost 0, with 12 bases in between. Germline V lookup: CDR1 MNHEY, CDR2 SMNVEV (reference sequence). This CDR3 has 15 amino acids. The DNA for the CDR3 is TGTGCCAGCAGATTGACAGTTAATAGCAATCAGCCCCAGCATTTT. Protein: CASRLTVNSNQPQHF.

This clone appeared a single time. Here the CDR3 reads CASSFPPSGDYGYTF. Written as DNA, the CDR3 is TGTGCCAGCAGCTTCCCTCCTTCAGGGGATTATGGCTACACCTTC. V gene TRBV7-9 combines with J gene TRBJ1-2; a possible D gene is TRBD1 (6 bases). With 3 bases removed from V and 5 bases from J, the gap between germline ends came to 16 bases. The CDR3 contains 15 residues. Germline lookup yields CDR1 SEHNR and CDR2 FQNEAQ (reference sequence).